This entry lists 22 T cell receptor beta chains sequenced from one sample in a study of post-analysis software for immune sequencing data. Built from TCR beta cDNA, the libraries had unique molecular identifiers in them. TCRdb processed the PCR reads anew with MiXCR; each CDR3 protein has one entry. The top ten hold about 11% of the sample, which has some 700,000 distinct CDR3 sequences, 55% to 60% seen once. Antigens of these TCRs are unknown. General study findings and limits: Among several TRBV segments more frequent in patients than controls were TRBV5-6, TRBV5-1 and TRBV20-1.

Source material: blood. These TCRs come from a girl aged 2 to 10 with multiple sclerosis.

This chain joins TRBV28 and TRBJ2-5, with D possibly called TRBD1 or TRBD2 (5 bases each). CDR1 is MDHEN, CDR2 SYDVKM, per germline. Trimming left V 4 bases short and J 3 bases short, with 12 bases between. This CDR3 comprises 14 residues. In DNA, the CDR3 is TGTGCCAGCAGTTATCCCGGGACCAAAGAGACCCAGTACTTC. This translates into CASSYPGTKETQYF.

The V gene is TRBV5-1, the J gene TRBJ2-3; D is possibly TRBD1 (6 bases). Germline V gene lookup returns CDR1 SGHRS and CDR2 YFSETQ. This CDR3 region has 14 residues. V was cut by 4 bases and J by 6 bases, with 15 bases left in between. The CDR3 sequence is CASSPSQGGDTQYF. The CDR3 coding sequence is TGCGCCAGCAGCCCCTCACAGGGTGGTGATACGCAGTATTTT.

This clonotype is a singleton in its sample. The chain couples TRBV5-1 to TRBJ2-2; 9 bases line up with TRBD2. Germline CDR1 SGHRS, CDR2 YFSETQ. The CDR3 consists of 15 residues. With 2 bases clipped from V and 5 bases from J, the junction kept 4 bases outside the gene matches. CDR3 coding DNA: TGCGCCAGCAGCTTCACCCTAGCGGGAACCGGGGAGCTGTTTTTT. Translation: CASSFTLAGTGELFF.

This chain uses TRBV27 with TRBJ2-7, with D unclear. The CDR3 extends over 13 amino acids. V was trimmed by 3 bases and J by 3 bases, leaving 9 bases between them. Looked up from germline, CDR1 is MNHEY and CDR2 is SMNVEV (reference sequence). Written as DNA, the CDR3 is TGTGCCAGCAGTTTGGGCAACCTCTACGAGCAGTACTTC. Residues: CASSLGNLYEQYF.

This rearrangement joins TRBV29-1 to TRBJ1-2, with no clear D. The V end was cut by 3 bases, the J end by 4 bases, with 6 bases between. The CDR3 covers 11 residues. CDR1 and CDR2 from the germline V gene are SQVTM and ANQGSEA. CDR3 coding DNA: TGCAGCGTTGACCCATTCTATGGCTACACCTTC. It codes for CSVDPFYGYTF.

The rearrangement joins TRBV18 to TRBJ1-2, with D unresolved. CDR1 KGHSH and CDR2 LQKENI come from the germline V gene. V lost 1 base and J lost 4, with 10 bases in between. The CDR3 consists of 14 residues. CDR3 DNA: TGTGCCAGCTCACCACTCGCAGAGCTCTATGGCTACACCTTC. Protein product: CASSPLAELYGYTF.

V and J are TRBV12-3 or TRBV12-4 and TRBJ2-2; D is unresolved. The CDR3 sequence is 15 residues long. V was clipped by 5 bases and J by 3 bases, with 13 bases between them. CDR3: CASSHRATYTGELFF. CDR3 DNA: TGTGCCAGCAGTCACCGGGCCACATACACCGGGGAGCTGTTTTTT.

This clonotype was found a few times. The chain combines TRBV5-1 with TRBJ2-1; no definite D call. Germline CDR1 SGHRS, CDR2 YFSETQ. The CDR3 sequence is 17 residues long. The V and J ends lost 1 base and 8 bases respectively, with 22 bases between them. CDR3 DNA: TGCGCCAGCAGCTTGAGTATATCGGGCACACCACTCGATGAGCAGTTCTTC. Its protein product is CASSLSISGTPLDEQFF.

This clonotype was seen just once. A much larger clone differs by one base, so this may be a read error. The CDR3 reads CASSYGGGPGHTF. Written as DNA, the CDR3 is TGTGCCAGCAGTTATGGGGGGGGACCCGGCCACACCTTC. V usage is TRBV6-5 and J usage is TRBJ1-2; possible D gene TRBD1, 5 bases. Germline CDR1 is MNHEY and CDR2 is SVGAGI. There are 13 residues in the CDR3. The germline V and J ends were trimmed by 3 bases and 12 bases, with 17 bases remaining between them.

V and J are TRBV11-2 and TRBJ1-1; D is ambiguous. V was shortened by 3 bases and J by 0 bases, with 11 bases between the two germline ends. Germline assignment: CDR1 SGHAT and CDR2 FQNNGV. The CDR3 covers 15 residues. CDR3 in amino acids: CASSFGNLMNTEAFF. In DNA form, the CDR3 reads TGTGCCAGCAGCTTTGGGAATCTTATGAACACTGAAGCTTTCTTT.

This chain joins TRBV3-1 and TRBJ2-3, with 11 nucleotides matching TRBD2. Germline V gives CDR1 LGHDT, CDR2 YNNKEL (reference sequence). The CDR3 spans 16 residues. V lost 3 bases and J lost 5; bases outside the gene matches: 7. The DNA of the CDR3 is TGTGCCAGCAGCCAGGGTAGCGGGAGGGAAAGAGATACGCAGTATTTT. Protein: CASSQGSGRERDTQYF.

CDR3 DNA sequence: TGTGCCAGCAGCTTCATTAGCGGGAGCTATGAGCAGTTCTTC. This gives the protein CASSFISGSYEQFF. The chain couples TRBV7-9 to TRBJ2-1; 9 nucleotides match TRBD2. CDR1 is SEHNR, CDR2 FQNEAQ, per germline (reference sequence). There are 14 residues in the CDR3. The junction had 5 bases not matched to a gene; V was cut back by 3 bases and J by 8 bases.

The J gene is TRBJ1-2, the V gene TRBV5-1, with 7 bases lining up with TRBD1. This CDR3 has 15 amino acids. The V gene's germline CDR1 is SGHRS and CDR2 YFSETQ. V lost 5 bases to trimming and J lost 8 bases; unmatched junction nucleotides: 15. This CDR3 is CASRGLGTEVRGYTF. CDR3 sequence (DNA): TGCGCCAGCAGGGGTCTGGGGACAGAGGTGCGCGGCTACACCTTC.

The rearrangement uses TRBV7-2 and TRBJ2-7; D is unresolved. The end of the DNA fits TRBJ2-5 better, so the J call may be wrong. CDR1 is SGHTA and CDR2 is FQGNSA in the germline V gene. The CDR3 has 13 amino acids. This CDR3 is CASCRIAQETQYF. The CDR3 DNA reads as TGTGCCAGCTGCCGAATTGCGCAGGAGACCCAGTACTTC.

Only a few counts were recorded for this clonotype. The CDR3 protein is CASSLASGLETQYF. CDR3 DNA sequence: TGTGCCAGCAGCTTAGCCTCGGGTTTAGAGACCCAGTACTTC. The chain recombines TRBV11-2 with TRBJ2-7, with no clear D. The better agreement between TRBJ2-5 and the DNA end casts doubt on the J call. CDR1 SGHAT and CDR2 FQNNGV come from the germline V gene. This CDR3 region has 14 residues.

The CDR3 DNA sequence: TGCGCCAGCAGCTGGGGGGCGGTCACAGATACGCAGTATTTT. Its translation: CASSWGAVTDTQYF. This chain connects TRBV5-1 to TRBJ2-3, with D tentatively TRBD1 or TRBD2 (6 bases each). Germline V lookup: CDR1 SGHRS, CDR2 YFSETQ. V gave up 3 bases and J gave up 2 bases, with 10 bases separating them. The CDR3 covers 14 residues.

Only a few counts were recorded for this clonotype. CDR3 sequence: CASSLSGTGEQYF. In nucleotides, the CDR3 is TGTGCCAGCAGTTTATCAGGGACAGGGGAGCAGTACTTC. J is TRBJ2-7 and V is TRBV12-3 or TRBV12-4; 9 nucleotides match TRBD1. V shed 2 bases, J shed 7 bases, and the junction held 3 bases outside the gene matches. The CDR3 extends over 13 amino acids.

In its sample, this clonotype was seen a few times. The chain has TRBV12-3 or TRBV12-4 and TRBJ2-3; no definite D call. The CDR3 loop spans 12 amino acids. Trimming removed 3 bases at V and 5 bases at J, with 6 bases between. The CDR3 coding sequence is TGTGCCAGCAGTTTCGCCCAAGATACGCAGTATTTT. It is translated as CASSFAQDTQYF.

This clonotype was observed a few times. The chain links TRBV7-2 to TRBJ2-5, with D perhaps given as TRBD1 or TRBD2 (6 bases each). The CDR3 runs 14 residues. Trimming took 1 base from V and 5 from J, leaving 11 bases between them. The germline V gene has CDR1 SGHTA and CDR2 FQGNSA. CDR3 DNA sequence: TGTGCCAGCAGCTTAGACGGAGGGGGGGAGACCCAGTACTTC. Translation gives CASSLDGGGETQYF.

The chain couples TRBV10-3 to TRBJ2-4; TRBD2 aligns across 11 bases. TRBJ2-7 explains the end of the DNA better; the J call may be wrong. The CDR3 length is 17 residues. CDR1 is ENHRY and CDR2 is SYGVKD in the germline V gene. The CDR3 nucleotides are TGTGCCACCGAAGGTCTAGCGGGAGGCGGGTTCTCCTACGAGCAGTACTTC. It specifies CATEGLAGGGFSYEQYF.

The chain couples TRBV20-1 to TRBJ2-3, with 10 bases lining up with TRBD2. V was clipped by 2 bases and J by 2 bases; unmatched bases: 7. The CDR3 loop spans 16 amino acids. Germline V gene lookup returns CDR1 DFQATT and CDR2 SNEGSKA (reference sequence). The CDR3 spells CSARPLAGVHTDTQYF. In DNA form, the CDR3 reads TGCAGTGCTAGACCCCTAGCGGGAGTGCACACAGATACGCAGTATTTT.

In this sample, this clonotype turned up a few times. CDR3: CSVGQGSSYEQYF. Here the CDR3 DNA reads TGCAGCGTTGGACAGGGGTCTTCCTACGAGCAGTACTTC. The rearrangement links TRBV29-1 to TRBJ2-7; 8 positions agree with TRBD1. Germline loops: CDR1 SQVTM, CDR2 ANQGSEA. V lost 4 bases to trimming and J lost 1 base; unmatched junction nucleotides: 3. The CDR3 extends over 13 amino acids.